This paragraph covers one T cell receptor (beta chain) sequence. The PCR was carried out with 60 Vbeta primers and 13 Jbeta primers. The table came from immunoSEQ multiplex PCR; TCRdb's copy has only in-frame clones and leaves some out. The profile shows 150,000 to 200,000 clones, around 79% of them singletons. This specimen belongs to a study of cytomegalovirus exposure and HLA in healthy donors. This CDR3 has 15 amino acids. CDR1 SGHTA and CDR2 FQGNSA come from the germline V gene. Trimming pared 2 bases from V and 3 bases from J, leaving 10 bases between. The J gene is TRBJ1-4, the V gene TRBV7-2; D is unresolved. The material sequenced was PBMCs. The receptor comes from a woman between 50 and 59 years old in good health and CMV-seronegative. The CDR3 protein is CASSLMFGSNEKLFF. The CDR3 DNA follows: TGTGCCAGCAGCTTAATGTTCGGTTCTAATGAAAAACTGTTTTTT.